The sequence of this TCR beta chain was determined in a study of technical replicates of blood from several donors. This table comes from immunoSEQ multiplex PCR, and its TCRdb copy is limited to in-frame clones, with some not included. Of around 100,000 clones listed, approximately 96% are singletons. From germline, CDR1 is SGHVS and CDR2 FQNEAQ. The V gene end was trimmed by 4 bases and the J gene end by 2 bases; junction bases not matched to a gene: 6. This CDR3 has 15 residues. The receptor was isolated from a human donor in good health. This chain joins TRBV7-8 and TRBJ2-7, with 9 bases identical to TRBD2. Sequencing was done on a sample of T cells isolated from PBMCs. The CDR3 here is CASSSRVAGAYEQYF. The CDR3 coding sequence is TGTGCCAGCAGCTCGCGGGTAGCGGGAGCCTACGAGCAGTACTTC. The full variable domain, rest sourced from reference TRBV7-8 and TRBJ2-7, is GAGVSQSPRYKVAKRGQDVALRCDPISGHVSLFWYQQALGQGPEFLTYFQNEAQLDKSGLPSDRFFAERPEGSVSTLKIQRTQQEDSAVYLCASSSRVAGAYEQYFGPGTRLTVT.